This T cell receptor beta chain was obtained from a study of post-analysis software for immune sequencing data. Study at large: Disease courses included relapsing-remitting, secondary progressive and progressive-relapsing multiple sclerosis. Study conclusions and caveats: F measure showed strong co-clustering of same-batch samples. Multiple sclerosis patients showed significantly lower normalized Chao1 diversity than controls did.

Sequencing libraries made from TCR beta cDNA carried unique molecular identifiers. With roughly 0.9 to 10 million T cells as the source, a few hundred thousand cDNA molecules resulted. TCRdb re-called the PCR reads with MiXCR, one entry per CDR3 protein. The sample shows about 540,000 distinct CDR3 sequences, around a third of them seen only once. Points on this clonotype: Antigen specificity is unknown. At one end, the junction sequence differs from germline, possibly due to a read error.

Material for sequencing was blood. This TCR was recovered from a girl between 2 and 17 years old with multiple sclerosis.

In DNA form, the CDR3 reads TGCAGCGACATAGACAGGAAAGCGGGGGGGCCCCTTTCCTACAAAGAGCAGTTCTTC. It encodes CSDIDRKAGGPLSYKEQFF. This chain joins TRBV29-1 and TRBJ2-1, with TRBD2 matching 10 bases. The CDR3 extends over 19 amino acids. CDR1 and CDR2 (germline): SQVTM, ANQGSEA.